These T cell receptor beta chains were read from a single sample in a study of blood T cell repertoires in COVID-19. Profiling relied on immunoSEQ multiplex PCR, and the TCRdb table lists in-frame clones only, not all of them. The profile shows 120,000 to 150,000 clones, over 80% of them singletons. Sequenced: peripheral blood. The receptors stem from a human donor in a cohort sampled during active COVID-19. CDR3s include the opening cysteine and the closing phenylalanine or tryptophan. The order of the fields is V gene, clone size, J gene, D gene, CDR3 protein, CDR3 DNA. D genes are given only for firm matches. Size values are once, few and many counts, or a class for expanded clones, and some rows have none.

V: TRBV7-9
size: NA
J: TRBJ2-2
D: TRBD1
CDR3: CASSLGQGADTGELFF
DNA: TGTGCCAGCAGCTTAGGACAGGGGGCTGACACCGGGGAGCTGTTTTTT

V: TRBV28
size: once
J: TRBJ2-3
D: TRBD2
CDR3: CASSWLAGADTQYF
DNA: TGTGCCAGCAGTTGGCTAGCGGGAGCAGATACGCAGTATTTT

V: TRBV7-6
size: NA
J: TRBJ2-7
D: TRBD2
CDR3: CASSPGWGGPGEQYF
DNA: TGTGCCAGCAGCCCTGGGTGGGGAGGGCCTGGCGAGCAGTACTTC

V: TRBV19
size: NA
J: TRBJ1-3
D: TRBD1
CDR3: CASRDRGSGNTIYF
DNA: TGTGCCAGTAGGGACAGGGGCTCTGGAAACACCATATATTTT

V: TRBV28
size: NA
J: TRBJ1-6
D: TRBD1
CDR3: CASSLNTGVFNSPLHF
DNA: TGTGCCAGCAGTTTAAACACAGGGGTCTTTAATTCACCCCTCCACTTT

V: TRBV2
size: NA
J: TRBJ1-5
D: NA
CDR3: CASSSTGQGNQPQHF
DNA: TGTGCCAGCAGTTCGACAGGCCAGGGCAATCAGCCCCAGCATTTT

V: TRBV7-3
size: NA
J: TRBJ2-2
D: TRBD2
CDR3: CASSIAGANTGELFF
DNA: TGTGCCAGCAGCATAGCGGGGGCGAACACCGGGGAGCTGTTTTTT

V: TRBV27
size: NA
J: TRBJ2-5
D: TRBD2
CDR3: CAAAPSGRRRQETQYF
DNA: TGTGCCGCCGCGCCCAGCGGGAGGAGGAGGCAAGAGACCCAGTACTTC

V: TRBV6-5
size: NA
J: TRBJ1-5
D: TRBD1
CDR3: CASKFVMQGGQPQHF
DNA: TGTGCCAGCAAGTTTGTCATGCAGGGGGGCCAGCCCCAGCATTTT

V: TRBV18
size: NA
J: TRBJ1-6
D: NA
CDR3: CASSPSSGVGDSPLHF
DNA: TGTGCCAGCTCACCCAGCTCCGGGGTTGGAGATTCACCCCTCCACTTT

V: TRBV19
size: NA
J: TRBJ2-2
D: TRBD1
CDR3: CASSKGGARGSGELFF
DNA: TGTGCCAGTAGTAAAGGGGGCGCTCGGGGATCCGGGGAGCTGTTTTTT

V: TRBV7-6
size: few
J: TRBJ1-1
D: TRBD1
CDR3: CASSLRTGITEAFF
DNA: TGTGCCAGCAGCCTCCGGACAGGGATCACTGAAGCTTTCTTT

V: TRBV19
size: NA
J: TRBJ1-5
D: TRBD1
CDR3: CASSIRGQGADQPQHF
DNA: TGTGCCAGTAGTATAAGGGGACAGGGGGCTGATCAGCCCCAGCATTTT

V: TRBV5-1
size: NA
J: TRBJ2-5
D: TRBD2
CDR3: CASSSALAGRQKETQYF
DNA: TGCGCCAGCAGCTCCGCCCTAGCGGGGAGGCAGAAGGAGACCCAGTACTTC

V: TRBV11-2
size: NA
J: TRBJ2-2
D: NA
CDR3: CASSHWGRELFF
DNA: TGTGCCAGCAGCCACTGGGGCAGGGAGCTGTTTTTT

V: TRBV3-1/TRBV3-2
size: NA
J: TRBJ1-5
D: TRBD1
CDR3: CASSTGQGGNQPQHF
DNA: TGTGCCAGCAGCACCGGACAGGGCGGGAATCAGCCCCAGCATTTT

V: TRBV4-2
size: NA
J: TRBJ2-7
D: NA
CDR3: CASSQDPRGLVYEQYF
DNA: TGTGCCAGCAGCCAAGATCCCCGGGGTCTAGTCTACGAGCAGTACTTC

V: TRBV7-6
size: once
J: TRBJ2-6
D: TRBD1
CDR3: CASSFRQGGHGANVLTF
DNA: TGTGCCAGCAGCTTTCGACAGGGGGGACACGGGGCCAACGTCCTGACTTTC

V: TRBV3-1/TRBV3-2
size: NA
J: TRBJ1-1
D: NA
CDR3: CASSQESNTEAFF
DNA: TGTGCCAGCAGCCAAGAGTCTAACACTGAAGCTTTCTTT